These 4 T cell receptor beta chains originate from one sample sequenced in a study of cytomegalovirus exposure and HLA in healthy donors. PCR primers comprised 60 Vbeta and 13 Jbeta primers. Using immunoSEQ multiplex PCR, the repertoire was profiled, and TCRdb retains in-frame clones only, with some absent. Of about 110,000 clones listed, over 60% are singletons. Material for sequencing was PBMCs. These receptors all come from a man in his forties in good health and CMV-seropositive.

This clone has only one observation. This chain connects TRBV11-2 to TRBJ1-6, with TRBD1 identical over 7 bases. Germline values: CDR1 SGHAT, CDR2 FQNNGV. The CDR3 sequence is 14 residues long. V was clipped by 5 bases and J by 8 bases; unmatched bases: 6. In nucleotides, the CDR3 is TGTGCCAGCAGCCCGACCGGGACAGATTCACCCCTCCACTTT. It codes for CASSPTGTDSPLHF.

This clone showed up just once. V is TRBV18 and J is TRBJ2-1; the D is unclear. The CDR3 is made up of 13 amino acids. In germline, CDR1 is KGHSH, CDR2 LQKENI. Trimming took off 8 bases at V and 4 bases at J, with 12 bases between the two ends. CDR3 coding DNA: TGTGCCAGCCTCAGTCTAGGTTACAATGAGCAGTTCTTC. Its protein product is CASLSLGYNEQFF.

This clone has only one observation. The chain uses TRBV6-1 and TRBJ1-3; 9 bases map to TRBD1. The CDR3 has 15 amino acids. J lost 0 bases, V lost 3 bases, and 0 bases had no gene match. CDR1 and CDR2 (germline): MNHNS, SASEGT. CDR3 bases: TGTGCCAGCAGTGAGACAGGGGGCTCTGGAAACACCATATATTTT. Translation: CASSETGGSGNTIYF.

The CDR3 DNA follows: TGTGCCAGCAGCTTTCGCGGGTTTCTCACCGGGGAGCTGTTTTTT. Residues: CASSFRGFLTGELFF. The chain joins TRBV7-2 to TRBJ2-2; maybe TRBD2 (5 bases). V was trimmed by 3 bases and J by 4 bases, leaving 12 bases between them. The V gene's germline CDR1 is SGHTA and CDR2 FQGNSA. This CDR3 contains 15 residues.